Presented here are 2 T cell receptor beta chains from one specimen sequenced in a study of blood T cell repertoires in COVID-19. Profiled with immunoSEQ multiplex PCR; TCRdb holds only in-frame clones, not every one. The sample holds 85,000 to 120,000 clones; approximately 80% are singletons and the top ten take around 15%. Input material: peripheral blood. These receptors originate from a woman between 55 and 75 years old with acute or convalescent COVID-19.

The V and J genes are TRBV5-4 and TRBJ2-2; 9 bases are a match to TRBD1. V lost 4 bases to trimming and J lost 2 bases; unmatched junction nucleotides: 6. The CDR3 length is 16 residues. Per the germline V gene, CDR1 is SGHNT and CDR2 is YYREEE (reference sequence). This CDR3 is CASSPGTGINTGELFF. As DNA, the CDR3 is TGTGCCAGCAGCCCCGGGACAGGGATAAACACCGGGGAGCTGTTTTTT.

The V and J genes are TRBV10-3 and TRBJ2-1; no clear D. Trimming left V 0 bases short and J 6 bases short, with 12 bases between. The CDR3 covers 15 residues. Germline-derived CDR1 and CDR2 are ENHRY and SYGVKD. The CDR3 DNA reads TGTGCCATCAGTGAGTCTTTCACTCGGTCCAATGAGCAGTTCTTC. It specifies CAISESFTRSNEQFF.